Listed here is a single TCR beta chain. A much larger clone lies a single base off, so this may be a read error. This CDR3 has 11 amino acids. CDR1 and CDR2 (germline): MNHEY, SVGAGI. TCRdb redid the calling of the RT-PCR reads with MiXCR, one entry per CDR3 protein. Here the sample spans more than 550,000 distinct CDR3 sequences, 13% to 15% being singletons. This receptor was identified in a female donor in good health, serving as a healthy control. The chain combines TRBV6-5 with TRBJ1-5; no clear D gene. Specimen: memory CD4+ T cells from blood. In DNA, the CDR3 is TGTGCCAGCGCTGTCTGTCAGCCCCGGCATTTT. This sequence encodes CASAVCQPRHF.